Listed below are T cell receptor beta chains from one sample, sequenced in a study of shared clonotypes between healthy human individuals. TCRdb's table, derived via immunoSEQ multiplex PCR, lists solely in-frame clones and lacks some. The sample lists some 1.5 million clones; 95% to 99% were seen once. The specimen was naive CD4+ T cells sorted from blood. These receptors originate from a man aged 25-45 years in good health. The CDR3 runs from the conserved cysteine through the conserved F or W. The D gene is left open where the match is weak. A row's size may be missing; if present it is once, few, many or a size class.

j_call: TRBJ1-2
d_call: TRBD1
cdr3_length: 15
v_call: TRBV18
clone_size: .
cdr3_aa: CASSLTTGGDYGYTF
cdr3_nt: TGTGCCAGCTCACTAACGACAGGGGGTGACTATGGCTACACCTTC

j_call: TRBJ2-3
d_call: .
cdr3_length: 13
v_call: TRBV7-9
clone_size: .
cdr3_aa: CASSLYAPDTQYF
cdr3_nt: TGTGCCAGCAGCCTATACGCCCCAGATACGCAGTATTTT

j_call: TRBJ1-4
d_call: TRBD1
cdr3_length: 17
v_call: TRBV7-2
clone_size: .
cdr3_aa: CASSPHGTGGLNEKLFF
cdr3_nt: TGTGCCAGCAGCCCACATGGGACAGGGGGCCTTAATGAAAAACTGTTTTTT

j_call: TRBJ2-1
d_call: TRBD2
cdr3_length: 13
v_call: TRBV5-1
clone_size: .
cdr3_aa: CASSGRAGAEQFF
cdr3_nt: TGCGCCAGCAGCGGAAGGGCGGGAGCTGAGCAGTTCTTC

j_call: TRBJ2-3
d_call: .
cdr3_length: 14
v_call: TRBV5-1
clone_size: .
cdr3_aa: CASSLSGSTDTQYF
cdr3_nt: TGCGCCAGCAGCTTGTCCGGGAGCACAGATACGCAGTATTTT

j_call: TRBJ2-7
d_call: TRBD1
cdr3_length: 17
v_call: TRBV9
clone_size: once
cdr3_aa: CASSLHSGTGNSYEQYF
cdr3_nt: TGTGCCAGCAGCTTACATTCCGGGACAGGGAATTCCTACGAGCAGTACTTC

j_call: TRBJ2-7
d_call: .
cdr3_length: 14
v_call: TRBV6-6
clone_size: .
cdr3_aa: CASSADRLFYEQYF
cdr3_nt: TGTGCCAGCAGTGCCGACCGACTGTTCTACGAGCAGTACTTC

j_call: TRBJ1-4
d_call: .
cdr3_length: 14
v_call: TRBV9
clone_size: .
cdr3_aa: CASAFISIIEKLFF
cdr3_nt: TGTGCCAGCGCATTTATATCTATAATCGAAAAACTGTTTTTT

j_call: TRBJ2-7
d_call: TRBD2
cdr3_length: 15
v_call: TRBV4-1
clone_size: .
cdr3_aa: CASSQDGGRGYEQYF
cdr3_nt: TGCGCCAGCAGCCAAGATGGCGGGAGGGGCTACGAGCAGTACTTC

j_call: TRBJ2-1
d_call: .
cdr3_length: 15
v_call: TRBV18
clone_size: .
cdr3_aa: CASLLSGSSYNEQFF
cdr3_nt: TGTGCCAGCCTTCTATCGGGGAGCTCCTACAATGAGCAGTTCTTC

j_call: TRBJ2-7
d_call: TRBD1
cdr3_length: 14
v_call: TRBV5-1
clone_size: .
cdr3_aa: CASSGGQGFHEQYF
cdr3_nt: TGCGCCAGCAGCGGGGGACAGGGGTTTCACGAGCAGTACTTC

j_call: TRBJ2-1
d_call: .
cdr3_length: 17
v_call: TRBV19
clone_size: .
cdr3_aa: CASSIMARGYSYNEQFF
cdr3_nt: TGTGCCAGTAGTATAATGGCGAGGGGGTACTCCTACAATGAGCAGTTCTTC

j_call: TRBJ2-7
d_call: TRBD1
cdr3_length: 14
v_call: TRBV18
clone_size: .
cdr3_aa: CASSPQQGPREQYF
cdr3_nt: TGTGCCAGCTCACCTCAACAGGGGCCTCGAGAGCAGTACTTC

j_call: TRBJ2-1
d_call: .
cdr3_length: 17
v_call: TRBV7-8
clone_size: .
cdr3_aa: CASSVSRGFTYDNEQFF
cdr3_nt: TGTGCCAGCAGCGTGAGCCGGGGGTTCACGTACGACAATGAGCAGTTCTTC

j_call: TRBJ1-4
d_call: TRBD1
cdr3_length: 13
v_call: TRBV5-8
clone_size: .
cdr3_aa: CASSLQGSEKLFF
cdr3_nt: TGTGCCAGCAGCCTACAGGGGAGCGAAAAACTGTTTTTT

j_call: TRBJ1-2
d_call: TRBD1
cdr3_length: 13
v_call: TRBV28
clone_size: .
cdr3_aa: CASSTRQGRGYTF
cdr3_nt: TGTGCCAGCAGTACCCGACAGGGTAGGGGCTACACCTTC

j_call: TRBJ2-7
d_call: TRBD1
cdr3_length: 14
v_call: TRBV29-1
clone_size: .
cdr3_aa: CSVEGQGSSYEQYF
cdr3_nt: TGCAGCGTGGAGGGACAGGGGAGCTCCTACGAGCAGTACTTC

j_call: TRBJ2-2
d_call: TRBD1
cdr3_length: 14
v_call: TRBV7-6
clone_size: .
cdr3_aa: CASSKGQTTGELFF
cdr3_nt: TGTGCCAGCAGCAAGGGACAGACCACCGGGGAGCTGTTTTTT

j_call: TRBJ2-1
d_call: .
cdr3_length: 13
v_call: TRBV9
clone_size: .
cdr3_aa: CASSPDQVQALFF
cdr3_nt: TGTGCCAGCAGCCCAGACCAGGTGCAGGCCCTTTTCTTC

j_call: TRBJ2-1
d_call: .
cdr3_length: 15
v_call: TRBV11-2
clone_size: .
cdr3_aa: CASSPFNNRNNEQFF
cdr3_nt: TGTGCCAGCAGCCCATTCAACAACCGCAACAATGAGCAGTTCTTC

j_call: TRBJ1-2
d_call: .
cdr3_length: 16
v_call: TRBV4-3
clone_size: .
cdr3_aa: CASSQDLRDPYYGYTF
cdr3_nt: TGCGCCAGCAGCCAAGATCTGAGGGATCCATACTATGGCTACACCTTC

j_call: TRBJ2-2
d_call: TRBD1
cdr3_length: 16
v_call: TRBV5-5
clone_size: .
cdr3_aa: CASSFRDRGNTGELFF
cdr3_nt: TGTGCCAGCAGCTTCCGGGACAGGGGTAACACCGGGGAGCTGTTTTTT

j_call: TRBJ2-3
d_call: TRBD1
cdr3_length: 14
v_call: TRBV28
clone_size: once
cdr3_aa: CASSLGQGTDTQYF
cdr3_nt: TGTGCCAGCAGTTTAGGACAGGGGACGGATACGCAGTATTTT

j_call: TRBJ2-7
d_call: .
cdr3_length: 14
v_call: TRBV6-5
clone_size: .
cdr3_aa: CASRLGEAAYEQYF
cdr3_nt: TGTGCCAGCAGACTTGGGGAGGCGGCCTACGAGCAGTACTTC

j_call: TRBJ1-2
d_call: TRBD1
cdr3_length: 14
v_call: TRBV7-3
clone_size: .
cdr3_aa: CASSSTGVVYGYTF
cdr3_nt: TGTGCCAGCAGCTCGACAGGGGTGGTCTATGGCTACACCTTC

j_call: TRBJ2-1
d_call: TRBD1
cdr3_length: 16
v_call: TRBV7-6
clone_size: once
cdr3_aa: CASSSPLADRANEQFF
cdr3_nt: TGTGCCAGCAGCTCTCCATTAGCGGACAGGGCAAATGAGCAGTTCTTC

j_call: TRBJ2-5
d_call: .
cdr3_length: 14
v_call: TRBV7-7
clone_size: .
cdr3_aa: CASSPRQEKETQYF
cdr3_nt: TGTGCTAGCAGCCCCCGACAGGAAAAAGAGACCCAGTACTTC

j_call: TRBJ2-2
d_call: .
cdr3_length: 14
v_call: TRBV10-3
clone_size: .
cdr3_aa: CAIRPGQTAGELFF
cdr3_nt: TGTGCCATCAGACCGGGCCAAACGGCCGGGGAGCTGTTTTTT

j_call: TRBJ2-7
d_call: .
cdr3_length: 16
v_call: TRBV4-3
clone_size: .
cdr3_aa: CASSQGGPPFGYEQYF
cdr3_nt: TGCGCCAGCAGCCAAGGTGGGCCCCCGTTTGGCTACGAGCAGTACTTC

j_call: TRBJ1-2
d_call: .
cdr3_length: 12
v_call: TRBV5-4
clone_size: .
cdr3_aa: CASSSNGYGYTF
cdr3_nt: TGTGCCAGCAGCTCCAACGGGTATGGCTACACCTTC

j_call: TRBJ2-1
d_call: TRBD1
cdr3_length: 16
v_call: TRBV27
clone_size: .
cdr3_aa: CASTLFPGQGFDEQFF
cdr3_nt: TGTGCCAGCACTCTATTCCCGGGACAGGGATTTGATGAGCAGTTCTTC

j_call: TRBJ2-7
d_call: TRBD1
cdr3_length: 14
v_call: TRBV15
clone_size: .
cdr3_aa: CATSRKQGAYEQYF
cdr3_nt: TGTGCCACCAGCAGAAAACAGGGGGCCTACGAGCAGTACTTC

j_call: TRBJ2-3
d_call: TRBD1
cdr3_length: 15
v_call: TRBV5-4
clone_size: .
cdr3_aa: CASSPGDRSTDTQYF
cdr3_nt: TGTGCCAGCAGCCCAGGGGACAGGAGCACAGATACGCAGTATTTT

j_call: TRBJ1-5
d_call: .
cdr3_length: 13
v_call: TRBV19
clone_size: .
cdr3_aa: CASTHTGVQPQHF
cdr3_nt: TGTGCCAGTACTCATACGGGGGTTCAGCCCCAGCATTTT

j_call: TRBJ2-2
d_call: TRBD2
cdr3_length: 14
v_call: TRBV9
clone_size: .
cdr3_aa: CASSASGNTGELFF
cdr3_nt: TGTGCCAGCAGCGCTAGCGGTAACACCGGGGAGCTGTTTTTT

j_call: TRBJ1-1
d_call: .
cdr3_length: 17
v_call: TRBV19
clone_size: .
cdr3_aa: CASTHGWTRVRNTEAFF
cdr3_nt: TGTGCCAGTACTCATGGATGGACGAGGGTGAGGAACACTGAAGCTTTCTTT

j_call: TRBJ2-2
d_call: TRBD2
cdr3_length: 17
v_call: TRBV7-9
clone_size: few
cdr3_aa: CASSLVLAGMNTGELFF
cdr3_nt: TGTGCCAGCAGCTTGGTACTAGCGGGGATGAACACCGGGGAGCTGTTTTTT

j_call: TRBJ1-2
d_call: TRBD1
cdr3_length: 14
v_call: TRBV30
clone_size: .
cdr3_aa: CAWSVLQGAGGYTF
cdr3_nt: TGTGCCTGGAGTGTACTACAGGGGGCTGGTGGCTACACCTTC

j_call: TRBJ1-3
d_call: .
cdr3_length: 14
v_call: TRBV5-4
clone_size: .
cdr3_aa: CASSPDSTGNTIYF
cdr3_nt: TGTGCCAGCAGCCCGGACTCAACTGGAAACACCATATATTTT

j_call: TRBJ1-4
d_call: TRBD1
cdr3_length: 14
v_call: TRBV9
clone_size: .
cdr3_aa: CASSDRDRSEKLFF
cdr3_nt: TGTGCCAGCAGCGACCGGGACAGGAGTGAAAAACTGTTTTTT

j_call: TRBJ1-5
d_call: .
cdr3_length: 13
v_call: TRBV29-1
clone_size: few
cdr3_aa: CSVVSQSNQPQHF
cdr3_nt: TGCAGCGTTGTCTCGCAGAGCAATCAGCCCCAGCATTTT

j_call: TRBJ2-1
d_call: .
cdr3_length: 14
v_call: TRBV7-9
clone_size: .
cdr3_aa: CASSLRGMSNEQFF
cdr3_nt: TGTGCCAGCAGCTTAAGAGGGATGAGCAATGAGCAGTTCTTC

j_call: TRBJ1-2
d_call: .
cdr3_length: 16
v_call: TRBV6-6
clone_size: .
cdr3_aa: CASKHEGKSPFEGYTF
cdr3_nt: TGTGCCAGCAAACACGAGGGAAAAAGTCCCTTTGAGGGCTACACCTTC

j_call: TRBJ1-2
d_call: .
cdr3_length: 15
v_call: TRBV5-1
clone_size: once
cdr3_aa: CASSQTALANYGYTF
cdr3_nt: TGCGCCAGCAGCCAGACGGCACTAGCTAACTATGGCTACACCTTC

j_call: TRBJ2-1
d_call: TRBD2
cdr3_length: 16
v_call: TRBV27
clone_size: .
cdr3_aa: CASSNLLAGVRNEQFF
cdr3_nt: TGTGCCAGCAGCAACCTACTAGCGGGAGTCCGGAATGAGCAGTTCTTC

j_call: TRBJ1-4
d_call: .
cdr3_length: 13
v_call: TRBV5-1
clone_size: .
cdr3_aa: CASSPSGREKLFF
cdr3_nt: TGCGCCAGCAGCCCCTCGGGACGGGAAAAACTGTTTTTT

j_call: TRBJ2-5
d_call: TRBD2
cdr3_length: 16
v_call: TRBV5-1
clone_size: .
cdr3_aa: CASSETSGSGRETQYF
cdr3_nt: TGCGCCAGCAGCGAAACTAGCGGGAGCGGGAGGGAGACCCAGTACTTC

j_call: TRBJ2-3
d_call: .
cdr3_length: 14
v_call: TRBV5-3
clone_size: .
cdr3_aa: CASSLGTRVGTQYF
cdr3_nt: TGTGCTAGCAGCCTGGGGACACGAGTCGGTACGCAGTATTTT

j_call: TRBJ2-1
d_call: .
cdr3_length: 12
v_call: TRBV2
clone_size: few
cdr3_aa: CASSEGYNEQFF
cdr3_nt: TGTGCCAGCAGTGAAGGCTACAATGAGCAGTTCTTC

j_call: TRBJ2-1
d_call: .
cdr3_length: 12
v_call: TRBV9
clone_size: .
cdr3_aa: CASSERGDEQFF
cdr3_nt: TGTGCCAGCAGCGAGCGAGGGGATGAGCAGTTCTTC

j_call: TRBJ2-4
d_call: .
cdr3_length: 12
v_call: TRBV7-9
clone_size: .
cdr3_aa: CASSLSENIQYF
cdr3_nt: TGTGCCAGCAGCTTATCCGAAAACATTCAGTACTTC

j_call: TRBJ1-2
d_call: TRBD1
cdr3_length: 19
v_call: TRBV11-2
clone_size: .
cdr3_aa: CASSPDSSGGAQNFYGYTF
cdr3_nt: TGTGCCAGCAGCCCCGATTCATCAGGGGGGGCGCAAAATTTCTATGGCTACACCTTC

j_call: TRBJ1-1
d_call: .
cdr3_length: 14
v_call: TRBV6-6
clone_size: once
cdr3_aa: CASSYPGPNPEAFF
cdr3_nt: TGTGCCAGCAGTTACCCCGGTCCGAATCCTGAAGCTTTCTTT

j_call: TRBJ2-5
d_call: TRBD1
cdr3_length: 15
v_call: TRBV7-2
clone_size: .
cdr3_aa: CASSARDREQETQYF
cdr3_nt: TGTGCCAGCAGCGCTAGGGACAGGGAGCAAGAGACCCAGTACTTC

j_call: TRBJ1-2
d_call: TRBD1
cdr3_length: 14
v_call: TRBV19
clone_size: once
cdr3_aa: CASSRTGTDYGYTF
cdr3_nt: TGTGCCAGTAGCCGAACCGGGACAGACTATGGCTACACCTTC

j_call: TRBJ1-4
d_call: .
cdr3_length: 14
v_call: TRBV19
clone_size: .
cdr3_aa: CASSIDSVNEKLFF
cdr3_nt: TGTGCCAGTAGTATCGACTCAGTTAATGAAAAACTGTTTTTT

j_call: TRBJ2-7
d_call: .
cdr3_length: 15
v_call: TRBV2
clone_size: .
cdr3_aa: CASSEGRLITYEQYF
cdr3_nt: TGTGCCAGCAGTGAAGGGAGACTGATTACCTACGAGCAGTACTTC